This entry lists 10 T cell receptor beta chains sequenced from one sample in a study of shared clonotypes between healthy human individuals. Libraries were prepared by immunoSEQ multiplex PCR; TCRdb keeps only in-frame clonotypes and omits some of them. The sample holds around 330,000 clones, around 74% seen once. The sequencing sample was made of memory CD4+ T cells sorted from blood. Subset: CD45RA-negative fraction. The receptor source for this set is a man aged 25-45 years in good health.

This chain joins TRBV5-1 and TRBJ1-3; D is uncertain. CDR1 is SGHRS, CDR2 YFSETQ, per germline. The CDR3 spans 16 residues. V gave up 4 bases and J gave up 0 bases, with 14 bases separating them. For the CDR3, the DNA is TGCGCCAGCAGCCCGGAAGGCCGGTCCTCTGGAAACACCATATATTTT. Amino acid sequence: CASSPEGRSSGNTIYF.

In its sample, this clone was seen once. The gene calls are TRBV29-1 and TRBJ2-5; D may be TRBD1 or TRBD2 (7 bases each). This CDR3 comprises 15 residues. V was trimmed by 4 bases and J by 4 bases, leaving 19 bases between them. Germline V gene lookup returns CDR1 SQVTM and CDR2 ANQGSEA. Here the CDR3 reads CSVALLTGRGETQYF. In DNA form, the CDR3 reads TGCAGCGTTGCTCTTTTGACAGGGAGGGGAGAGACCCAGTACTTC.

This chain joins TRBV27 and TRBJ2-3; the D is unclear. The CDR3 has 14 amino acids. Trimming left V 2 bases short and J 1 base short, with 7 bases between. Germline CDR1 reads MNHEY; CDR2 reads SMNVEV (reference sequence). The CDR3 region is CASSLHLRTDTQYF. In nucleotides, the CDR3 is TGTGCCAGCAGTTTACATCTACGCACAGATACGCAGTATTTT.

The V gene is TRBV20-1, the J gene TRBJ2-3; D is possibly TRBD1 (6 bases). The V end was cut by 8 bases, the J end by 6 bases, with 12 bases between. Germline-derived CDR1 and CDR2 are DFQATT and SNEGSKA (reference sequence). This CDR3 comprises 11 residues. The CDR3, as DNA: TGCAGTACAGGGATGACGGATACGCAGTATTTT. This sequence encodes CSTGMTDTQYF.

Concerning this clone itself: One junction end does not reproduce the germline sequence, and a read error may be involved. The rearrangement uses TRBV15 and TRBJ1-2; D perhaps matches TRBD1 (5 bases). Germline loops: CDR1 LNHNV, CDR2 YYDKDF (reference sequence). This CDR3 comprises 15 residues. CDR3 protein: CATSTGIGTSWDGFF. As DNA, the CDR3 is TGTGCCACCAGCACAGGGATAGGGACCTCATGGGATGGATTCTTC.

CDR3 residues: CASSRSQGGETQYF. CDR3 sequence (DNA): TGTGCCAGCAGTCGATCACAGGGGGGCGAGACCCAGTACTTC. The chain joins TRBV7-2 to TRBJ2-5; 8 positions agree with TRBD1. Germline values: CDR1 SGHTA, CDR2 FQGNSA. V lost 6 bases, J lost 5 bases, and 8 bases stayed unmatched. CDR3 length: 14 residues.

The chain combines TRBV19 with TRBJ2-1, with TRBD2 identical over 9 bases. The CDR3 has 16 amino acids. The V gene's germline CDR1 is LNHDA and CDR2 SQIVND (reference sequence). With 3 bases clipped from V and 5 bases from J, the junction kept 8 bases outside the gene matches. This chain's CDR3 is CASSIVSAGGDNEQFF. For the CDR3, the DNA is TGTGCCAGTAGTATTGTCTCGGCGGGAGGGGACAATGAGCAGTTCTTC.

The gene calls are TRBV5-1 and TRBJ2-2, with 11 nucleotides matching TRBD1. Germline V gives CDR1 SGHRS, CDR2 YFSETQ. V dropped 4 bases and J dropped 5; count of bases not matched to a gene: 4. The length of the CDR3 is 15 residues. CDR3 amino acids: CASSRGQGATGELFF. The CDR3 nucleotides read TGCGCCAGCAGCCGAGGACAGGGGGCGACCGGGGAGCTGTTTTTT.

Only a few counts were recorded for this clone. CDR3 region: CASSTGTGKNIQYF. The CDR3 nucleotides read TGTGCCAGCAGTACCGGGACAGGCAAAAACATTCAGTACTTC. The chain couples TRBV2 to TRBJ2-4; 8 bases map to TRBD1. The germline V gene encodes CDR1 SNHLY and CDR2 FYNNEI. Trimming removed 5 bases from V and 3 bases from J; junction bases left unmatched: 3. This CDR3 spans 14 amino acids.

This clone was detected once. The V call is TRBV2, the J call TRBJ1-3; a weak D match, TRBD1 (5 bases). Germline CDR1 reads SNHLY; CDR2 reads FYNNEI. V lost 6 bases and J lost 4, with 13 bases in between. This CDR3 comprises 14 residues. CDR3 loop: CASSVPGLGNTIYF. The CDR3 DNA reads TGTGCCAGCAGCGTTCCAGGGCTCGGAAACACCATATATTTT.